This passage covers 14 T cell receptor beta chains from one sample sequenced in a study of vaccination effects on CD4 cells after COVID-19. Here immunoSEQ multiplex PCR was the method, and the copy in TCRdb shows in-frame clones only, minus some. The sample has around 67,000 clones; approximately 82% are singletons. Pools of viral peptides were used by the ViraFEST assay to expand antigen-specific CD4+ T cells ahead of sequencing. Culture lasted about ten days before CD4+ T cell isolation. BNT162b2 vaccine or mRNA-1273 vaccine was given to participants in two doses. The antigens for these receptors are not known. The sample here was CD4+ T cells from PBMCs cultured with HCoV-229E spike peptides, taken after COVID-19 vaccination. These receptors all come from a human donor who received a COVID-19 vaccine.

This chain uses TRBV7-9 with TRBJ2-3; 8 nucleotides align to TRBD2. The CDR3 runs to 15 residues. The V gene end was trimmed by 4 bases and the J gene end by 6 bases; junction bases not matched to a gene: 9. Germline CDR1 is SEHNR and CDR2 is FQNEAQ (reference sequence). This chain's CDR3 is CASSSSGGGPDTQYF. The CDR3 coding sequence is TGTGCCAGCAGCTCCAGCGGGGGCGGCCCCGATACGCAGTATTTT.

This clone was detected only once. The chain links TRBV5-8 to TRBJ2-5, with 7 bases that match TRBD1. The CDR3 runs to 12 residues. CDR1 is SGHTS and CDR2 is YDEGEE in the germline V gene. V lost 6 bases to trimming and J lost 4 bases; unmatched junction nucleotides: 3. The CDR3 bases are TGTGCCAGCAAGAAGGGGGCAGAGACCCAGTACTTC. This encodes CASKKGAETQYF.

DNA for the CDR3: TGTGCCATCAGTGCTCGGAATTCACCCCTCCACTTT. Residues: CAISARNSPLHF. This chain links TRBV10-3 with TRBJ1-6; D unclear. This CDR3 has 12 residues. CDR1 and CDR2 (germline): ENHRY, SYGVKD. The germline V and J ends were trimmed by 4 bases and 7 bases, with 5 bases remaining between them.

The chain is built from TRBV12-5 and TRBJ2-7; D might be TRBD1 (5 bases). V was trimmed by 7 bases and J by 2 bases, leaving 9 bases between them. The germline gives CDR1 LGHNT, CDR2 FRNRAP. The CDR3 contains 12 residues. For the CDR3, the DNA is TGTGCTAGTGCCGTGGGGCCCTACGAGCAGTACGTC. This sequence encodes CASAVGPYEQYV.

This clone was detected only a few times. The genes are TRBV24-1 and TRBJ1-5; TRBD1 agrees at 7 bases. CDR3 length equals 13 residues. Germline-derived CDR1 and CDR2 are KGHDR and SFDVKD. Trimming at V came to 7 bases and at J to 5 bases, leaving 4 bases not matched to a gene. The CDR3 reads CATRAGGDQPQHF. The DNA of the CDR3 is TGTGCCACCAGGGCAGGGGGGGATCAGCCCCAGCATTTT.

This clone has only a few counts. This chain uses TRBV3-1 (or the pseudogene TRBV3-2) with TRBJ1-6, with 7 bases lining up with TRBD1. V trimming: 6 bases; J trimming: 9 bases; junction bases outside the gene matches: 8. Per germline, CDR1 LGHDT and CDR2 YNNKEL (reference sequence). CDR3 length: 14 amino acids. The DNA for the CDR3 is TGTGCCAGCAGTCGTTTTCCAGGGGGTTCACCCCTCCACTTT. Its translation: CASSRFPGGSPLHF.

The genes are TRBV12-3 or TRBV12-4 and TRBJ2-3, with 8 bases aligning to TRBD1. The CDR3 spans 13 residues. Germline trimming cut 3 bases from V and 5 bases from J; bases unmatched to any gene: 1. CDR3 nucleotide sequence: TGTGCCAGCAGTTTCAGGGGGCAAGATACGCAGTATTTT. Its translation: CASSFRGQDTQYF.

The rearrangement joins TRBV24-1 to TRBJ1-2; D perhaps matches TRBD1 (5 bases). Germline-derived CDR1 and CDR2 are KGHDR and SFDVKD. The CDR3 runs to 14 residues. V was cut by 4 bases and J by 4 bases, with 12 bases left in between. Here the CDR3 DNA reads TGTGCCACCAGTGACCCCGGGACTGGCTATGGCTACACCTTC. It codes for CATSDPGTGYGYTF.

This clone showed up just once. This chain joins TRBV6-5 and TRBJ2-2, with 7 nucleotides matching TRBD2. This CDR3 has 13 residues. In germline, CDR1 is MNHEY, CDR2 SVGAGI. V lost 7 bases to trimming and J lost 4 bases; unmatched junction nucleotides: 3. CDR3 sequence reads: CASISSGTGELFF. The CDR3 bases are TGTGCCAGCATTTCTAGCGGCACCGGGGAGCTGTTTTTT.

The sample holds a few counts of this clone. V is TRBV14 and J is TRBJ2-2; D is ambiguous. Germline-derived CDR1 and CDR2 are SGHDN and FVKESK. The CDR3 covers 17 residues. V was pared by 0 bases and J by 5 bases, with 16 bases between. The CDR3 bases are TGTGCCAGCAGCCAAGACGACTCGGCCTTATCAACCGGGGAGCTGTTTTTT. Residues: CASSQDDSALSTGELFF.

This sequence joins TRBV7-2 and TRBJ1-1; no firm D call. The germline V and J ends were trimmed by 1 base and 0 bases, with 9 bases remaining between them. The V gene's germline CDR1 is SGHTA and CDR2 FQGNSA. This CDR3 contains 15 residues. CDR3 DNA sequence: TGTGCCAGCAGCTTAGAGGCCGGAATGAACACTGAAGCTTTCTTT. It translates to CASSLEAGMNTEAFF.

The CDR3 reads CASSFSGVSGYTF. CDR3 in DNA: TGTGCCAGCAGCTTTAGTGGCGTCTCTGGCTACACCTTC. V is TRBV5-4 and J is TRBJ1-2; no reliable D call. The CDR3 runs 13 residues. V was clipped by 2 bases and J by 7 bases, with 12 bases between them. From germline, CDR1 is SGHNT and CDR2 YYREEE (reference sequence).

This rearrangement joins TRBV9 to TRBJ2-3; possibly TRBD1 for D (6 bases). Germline CDR1 SGDLS, CDR2 YYNGEE. CDR3 length: 17 residues. Between the trimmed V and J ends, which lost 0 bases and 4 bases, there was a span of 18 bases. For the CDR3, the DNA is TGTGCCAGCAGCGTAGGGGTCCGGACAGAAAGGGCAGATACGCAGTATTTT. It yields the protein CASSVGVRTERADTQYF. Filled out from reference TRBV9 and TRBJ2-3, the complete variable domain reads DSGVTQTPKHLITATGQRVTLRCSPRSGDLSVYWYQQSLDQGLQFLIQYYNGEERAKGNILERFSAQQFPDLHSELNLSSLELGDSALYFCASSVGVRTERADTQYFGPGTRLTVL.

The V gene is TRBV18, the J gene TRBJ2-7; 8 bases fit TRBD1. The CDR3 covers 13 residues. Germline CDR1 KGHSH, CDR2 LQKENI. V lost 3 bases and J lost 6; bases outside the gene matches: 4. The CDR3 is CASSPSGTGEQYV. CDR3 nucleotide sequence: TGTGCCAGCTCACCCTCCGGGACAGGCGAGCAGTACGTC.